The sequence of this TCR beta chain was determined in a study of blood T cell repertoires in COVID-19. Study in general: From T cells, B-cell-depleted T cells, or PBMCs came the material, which was cDNA or gDNA.

Per the authors' pipeline: Amplification of reference gene primers provided the estimated nucleated cell counts. TCRdb keeps only in-frame clones here, not all; method: immunoSEQ multiplex PCR. That table is the source of V, J and clone size, and D and trimming were worked out from the DNA. The sample has about half a million clones; roughly 87% are singletons. Trimming took off 4 bases at V and 8 bases at J, with 9 bases between the two ends. This CDR3 spans 12 amino acids. The germline V gene has CDR1 MNHEY and CDR2 SVGAGI. Recruited during active infection, patients (from Seattle) were subsequently followed longitudinally.

The sequenced sample consisted of peripheral blood. This sequence was found in a man aged 18 to 30 with COVID-19, enrolled during active disease. The chain employs TRBV6-5 and TRBJ2-1; D is unresolved. CDR3 in amino acids: CASSSLEDEQFF. CDR3 bases: TGTGCCAGCAGTTCCCTAGAGGATGAGCAGTTCTTC.